The present entry profiles one T cell receptor beta chain with its context. What it recognizes is unknown. This entry comes from a study of T cells in Graves' hyperthyroidism and ophthalmopathy. Study-level results: Stable hyperthyroidism was told apart from ophthalmopathy by a model built on 13 V-J features. Before onset, by a median of around six months, the model predicted ophthalmopathy.

It was RNA transcripts that yielded the amplified TCR beta CDR3 regions. The study used the HTBI primer set for a first-round RT-PCR of the TCR CDR3. TCRdb re-derived calls from the multiplex PCR reads in MiXCR, one entry per CDR3 protein. This sample has some 580,000 distinct CDR3 sequences, with roughly 15% found just once. V was clipped by 6 bases and J by 6 bases, with 14 bases between them. Per germline, CDR1 LNHDA and CDR2 SQIVND (reference sequence). The CDR3 runs 13 residues. Clinical Activity Scores of at least 3, NOSPECS grades of at least 4 and durations under 3 months characterized ophthalmopathy patients.

Material for sequencing was blood. V and J are TRBV19 and TRBJ1-1; tentatively, D is TRBD1 (5 bases). This receptor was taken from a woman between 35 and 50 years old with Graves' ophthalmopathy. The DNA of the CDR3 is TGTGCCAGTAGCCCTCCAGGGATGGCTGAAGCTTTCTTT. This encodes CASSPPGMAEAFF.